What follows is one TCR beta chain and its context. Its antigen is not identified. This entry is derived from a study of OX40 agonist ivuxolimab in advanced cancers. Study-level information: Patients were infused with ivuxolimab every 2 weeks at 0.01 to 10 mg/kg.

Repertoires were generated with immunoSEQ multiplex PCR, while TCRdb's copy carries only in-frame clones and drops some. The repertoire holds 25,000 to 30,000 clones, with roughly 80% as singletons. Any history of autoimmune disease or systemic immunosuppression disqualified patients. Study-wide points: Dosing at 0.1 to 3.0 mg/kg was accompanied by clonal expansion of CD4+ and CD8+ blood T cells by week 6.

The CDR3 consists of 14 residues. Germline V gives CDR1 SQVTM, CDR2 ANQGSEA. Trimming took 6 bases from V and 4 from J, leaving 15 bases between them. The starting material was CD4+ or CD8+ T cells sorted from blood, obtained in a trial of the OX40 agonist ivuxolimab. The TCR comes from an adult with an advanced solid tumor such as melanoma, head and neck, liver or kidney cancer. The chain carries TRBV29-1 and TRBJ2-2, with D possibly being TRBD2 (5 bases). The CDR3 loop reads CSVGGSGVTGELFF. The CDR3 nucleotides read TGCAGCGTGGGCGGGTCGGGCGTCACCGGGGAGCTGTTTTTT.